This T cell receptor beta chain was identified in a study of cytomegalovirus exposure and HLA in healthy donors (dated by TCRdb to 2015 to 2018). At the level of the whole study: An earlier analysis of 587 of the donors reported about 280 Gb of sequence data and 117 million unique TCR beta sequences obtained from some 200 million T cells. An early release covering about 600 HLA-typed donors comprised about 300 gigabases of sequencing data and roughly 86 million unique TCR sequences. Among the roughly 370 genotyped donors, more than 70% belonged to the genetic ancestry cluster associated with self-reported Caucasian donors. The study aimed to test whether cataloging public T cell receptors could reveal signatures of past pathogen exposure. The study used immunosequencing to profile the T cell repertoires of around 600 subjects and linked those repertoires to cytomegalovirus serostatus. A separate validation cohort of roughly 130 different subjects was used in addition to the 666-subject first cohort. To predict cytomegalovirus infection status, the study brought together high-throughput TCR immunosequencing, statistical association of individual TCRs with disease status, and machine learning. To study patterns of TCR occurrence, a later analysis re-analyzed previously published TCR beta repertoires from around 670 donors and added high-resolution HLA genotyping. Rather than using new phenotypic data, the later analysis identified candidate immune exposures from TCR beta sequences and from how often those sequences occurred across donors. An earlier analysis of some 500 of the donors used high-throughput TCR beta sequencing to judge whether each TCR beta V gene segment behaved as functional or pseudogenic. Donor age, sex, ethnicity and CMV serostatus were collected together with the repertoire data. A later genetic analysis took genome-wide SNP genotypes for about 55% of the 666 donors and used that subset as a discovery cohort. Every discovery cohort repertoire had been produced on one sequencing platform. HLA typing included class I and class II loci at four-digit resolution. The number of typed donors differed by locus: about 620-640 for A, B, C, DRB1 and DQB1; 522 for DQA1; approximately 600 for DPA1; and roughly 450 for DPB1. Because of strong linkage in the cohort, four to six DR-DQ haplotypes were treated as single units for association and clustering. On average, roughly 240,000 unique TCR beta nucleotide sequences were sequenced per donor among about 400 genotyped donors of the cohort, with about 19% of those sequences being non-productive.

In total, over 600 healthy bone marrow donors made up the cohort. All cohort members were sampled while nominally healthy, although unrecorded immune exposures were likely present. The donor tested CMV seronegative and was one of the 352 seronegative cohort members. Each donor provided a peripheral blood sample, and peripheral blood mononuclear cells were used for TCR beta sequencing. The Qiagen DNeasy Blood Extraction Kit was used to extract genomic DNA from the blood cell samples. The junction shows trimming of 1 base on V and 4 bases on J, plus 14 bases between the germline ends. CDR1 and CDR2 (MGHRA, YSYEKL) derive from the germline V gene. Reading from cysteine to phenylalanine, the CDR3 counts 15 amino acids. Solely the CDR3 DNA is kept, with 45 bases framed from the first base. Broader findings and caveats from the paper: The only immune exposure information available for the cohort was CMV serostatus. In the study, some 160 TCR beta chains were listed as associated with cytomegalovirus. The authors suggested that the approach could potentially be generalized to other disease states and immunological phenotypes. Compared with equally common non-associated chains, HLA-associated TCR beta chains in a later analysis were more clonally expanded and had lower generation probabilities. In vitro tests confirmed that a few of the cytomegalovirus-associated TCR beta chains recognize cytomegalovirus antigens. In a later analysis, the rate of TCR association differed among HLA loci, with DRB1 alleles having the most associated TCRs and HLA-C alleles having the fewest. Assigning TCR associations to individual alleles was difficult when HLA alleles, especially DR and DQ, strongly co-occurred. Linkage disequilibrium might explain the correlated functional status among segregating V segments, but an unknown experimental factor could not be excluded. Some IMGT-functional V segments, including TRBV6-2 and TRBV6-3, could not be told apart with the 87-base-pair reads, so those segments were excluded. A further reported finding was that TCR beta sequences accurately predicted the HLA-A and HLA-B alleles for most subjects in the first cohort. Across donors, most TCR sequences were observed very rarely, whereas some public TCRs were present in many individuals. A later genetic analysis associated a missense DCLRE1C variant with V-gene and J-gene trimming of TCR beta chains, and an independent cohort replicated the association. The sequencing pipeline was judged likely to have produced a cluster of highly shared sequence variants as a technical artifact. The presence/absence analyses assumed that sequencing depth was roughly uniform across donors, and that assumption may not be true. The cohort was sequenced for TCR beta chains only, and without alpha or paired-chain data the features that could be detected were limited. According to a later analysis, most CMV-associated TCR beta chains appeared to be HLA-restricted, and the HLA associations seemed to be driven largely by CMV exposure. Because counts were too low, about 18 rarely observed V segments, including chromosome 9 orphons, were excluded from the earlier analysis of 587 of the donors. Compared with the 666-donor mean, donors in an Asian-associated ancestry cluster had fewer N-insertions in productive TCRs, according to a later genetic analysis. Specific HLA alleles were associated with roughly 16,000 TCR beta sequences at a false discovery rate of 0.05 in a later analysis. According to a later analysis, parvovirus B19, influenza, CMV and Epstein-Barr virus appeared linked to several top co-occurrence clusters. Because HLA typing was unavailable for some donors at each locus, only the typed subset was used in association tests. The classifier was reported to diagnose cytomegalovirus status with high specificity and sensitivity in both the original cohort and the validation cohort. An earlier analysis of approximately 540 of the donors showed that most TCR beta V segments appeared in productive rearrangements either about 87% or about 30% of the time, which broadly matched IMGT annotations.

To prepare the library, the immunoSEQ multiplex PCR assay was applied. For the multiplex PCR, a mixture combining 60 forward primers for TCR Vbeta segments and 13 reverse primers for TCR Jbeta segments was used. The CDR3 region of rearranged TCR beta genes was amplified from genomic DNA by a multiplex PCR assay. The Illumina HiSeq System was used to sequence the amplified TCR beta libraries as 87-base-pair reads. The authors processed their data as follows. A later analysis counted about 76 million unique TCR beta chains across the 700 or so repertoires, and approximately 11 million of these chains were shared by at least two donors. To remove PCR and sequencing errors, raw reads were error-corrected and collapsed into unique sequences using a nearest-neighbor algorithm that merged closely related sequences. V, D and J gene segments were assigned by aligning CDR3 sequences to IMGT reference sequences. For a sequence to be retained, a match of at least six nucleotides to both a V gene segment and a J gene segment was required. A rearrangement counted as productive if the CDR3 had no stop codons and remained in frame with V and J, and every other rearrangement counted as non-productive. CDR3 was defined by IMGT convention, running from the second conserved V-encoded cysteine to the conserved J-encoded phenylalanine. Sequences without an unambiguous match to a single V gene segment were excluded from the earlier analysis of about 630 of the donors. In an earlier analysis of some 590 of the donors, a V segment was called functional when productive rearrangements were above 56.7%, and segregating when the standard deviation between donors exceeded 5%. A statistical classification framework was built to diagnose cytomegalovirus status from the catalog of TCR beta chain sequences. In a later analysis, V and J genes were assigned by comparing TCR nucleotide sequences against IMGT/GENE-DB human TR gene sequences. Using the TCRdist pipeline, a later analysis assigned CDR3 sequences along with most-parsimonious VDJ recombination scenarios. In a later analysis, each TCR beta chain was defined by its CDR3 amino acid sequence together with its V-gene family, and reads lacking a unique V-gene family were excluded. As a way to deal with suspected cross-contamination and a sequencing artifact, a later analysis dropped hundreds of nucleotide sequences that were highly shared and had low generation probability. In a later analysis, a clonal expansion index was calculated for each public chain from normalized within-repertoire ranks of inferred template counts. In a later analysis, generation probabilities were computed using a VDJ recombination model fitted to out-of-frame rearrangements, and the results were checked against IGoR. Hypergeometric tests were used in a later analysis to score TCR-TCR, TCR-HLA and TCR-CMV co-occurrence, with a repertoire-size bias correction applied to the TCR pairs. To estimate false discovery rates, a later analysis permuted the HLA or CMV assignments 20 times. In a later analysis, co-occurring TCRs were grouped with DBSCAN, and TCRdist sequence similarity was added when clustering was performed within HLA-allele-positive subsets. Repertoires with fewer than 30,000 or more than 120,000 public chains were left out of co-occurrence clustering, as were a handful of repertoires with anomalous nucleotide sharing. Imported from immuneACCESS, the table was reduced by TCRdb to in-frame sequences with V and J called. These copies leave out some clones; in studies compared against another copy, an unresolved V gene accounts for under half, and the cause of the remainder is not known. The V and J calls and the clone size are those of that table, but D and trimming were determined from the DNA. Present in this sample are 90,000 or so clones, less than 70% of which were seen just once. The ten largest account for roughly 2.7% of the sample.

The sample holds a few counts of this clone. Its antigen specificity is not known. No much larger clonotype is one base removed from it; base qualities were not supplied. The chain uses TRBV4-1 and TRBJ2-7, with TRBD1 tentatively as D gene (6 bases match). The sequence was collected from a man between 45 and 60 years old in good health and CMV-seronegative. The sequencing input was PBMCs. The CDR3 corresponds to CASSQGQVTAYEQYF. In nucleotides, the sequence is TGCGCCAGCAGCCAAGGACAGGTCACAGCTTACGAGCAGTACTTC.